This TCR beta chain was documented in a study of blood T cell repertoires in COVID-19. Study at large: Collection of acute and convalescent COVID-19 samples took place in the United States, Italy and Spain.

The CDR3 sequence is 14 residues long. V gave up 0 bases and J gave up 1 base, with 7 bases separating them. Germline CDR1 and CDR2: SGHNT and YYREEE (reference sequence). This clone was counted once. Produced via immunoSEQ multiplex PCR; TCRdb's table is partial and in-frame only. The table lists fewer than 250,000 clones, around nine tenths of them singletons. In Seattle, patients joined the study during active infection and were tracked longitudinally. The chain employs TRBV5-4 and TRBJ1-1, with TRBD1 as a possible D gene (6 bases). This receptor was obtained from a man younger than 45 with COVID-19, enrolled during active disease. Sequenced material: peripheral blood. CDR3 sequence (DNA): TGTGCCAGCAGCTTGGAACAGGGGAACACTGAAGCTTTCTTT. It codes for CASSLEQGNTEAFF.